These 5 T cell receptor beta chains were sequenced from one sample in a study of blood T cell repertoires in COVID-19. Produced via immunoSEQ multiplex PCR; TCRdb's table is partial and in-frame only. Of some 250,000 clones in the sample, more than 75% were seen once. Sequenced sample: peripheral blood. The receptors were sampled from a woman aged 40 to 50 who had recovered from COVID-19.

This chain joins TRBV5-8 and TRBJ1-6; D possibly corresponds to TRBD1 (5 bases). Per germline, CDR1 SGHTS and CDR2 YDEGEE. This CDR3 contains 15 residues. The germline V and J ends were trimmed by 1 base and 14 bases, with 19 bases remaining between them. The CDR3 is CASSLIGHGAKALHF. The CDR3 bases are TGTGCCAGCAGCTTGATTGGACACGGTGCGAAGGCCCTCCACTTT.

This clone is a singleton in its sample. CDR3 loop: CASSEWERLEQYF. DNA of the CDR3: TGTGCCAGCAGTGAATGGGAGCGCCTCGAGCAGTACTTC. J is TRBJ2-7 and V is TRBV25-1; tentative D call: TRBD2 (5 bases). CDR3 length: 13 residues. V dropped 1 base and J dropped 6 bases, with 10 bases sitting between them. Germline values: CDR1 MGHDK, CDR2 SYGVNS.

This clone was observed once. The V call is TRBV19, the J call TRBJ2-7, with 8 nucleotides matching TRBD2. Germline trimming cut 7 bases from V and 3 bases from J; bases unmatched to any gene: 11. This CDR3 has 15 amino acids. From germline, CDR1 is LNHDA and CDR2 SQIVND (reference sequence). In DNA, the CDR3 is TGTGCCAGTATTGGAGCGGGGGCAGCCCTCTACGAGCAGTACTTC. It specifies CASIGAGAALYEQYF.

This chain joins TRBV6-5 and TRBJ1-1; weak D call: TRBD1 (6 bases). Trimming left V 6 bases short and J 1 base short, with 9 bases between. The CDR3 consists of 13 residues. Germline CDR1 is MNHEY and CDR2 is SVGAGI. CDR3 coding DNA: TGTGCCAGCAGCGCCAGGGGGAACACTGAAGCTTTCTTT. This sequence encodes CASSARGNTEAFF.

This clone was picked up one time. The chain links TRBV6-5 to TRBJ2-2; the match to TRBD2 covers 9 bases. Germline CDR1 is MNHEY and CDR2 is SVGAGI. The CDR3 extends over 15 amino acids. V shed 0 bases and J 10 bases; nucleotides not matched to a gene: 6. The CDR3 nucleotides read TGTGCCAGCAGTTACTCGGTGGCTAGCGGGAAGGAGCTGTTTTTT. Translation gives CASSYSVASGKELFF.